These 23 T cell receptor beta chains were all obtained from the same sample, sequenced in a study of blood T cells in healthy people across ages. Primed by a sample-barcoded 5' primer and a J-beta primer mix, a second PCR proceeded for roughly 6 to 12 cycles. TCRdb analysed the 5' RACE reads with MiXCR anew, one entry per CDR3 protein. The sample shows around 870,000 distinct CDR3 sequences, around 30% of them seen only once. Sequencing was carried out using blood. The receptors were sampled from a woman aged 80 or over in good health.

The chain recombines TRBV20-1 with TRBJ2-7; D is unclear. The CDR3 runs to 11 residues. Between the trimmed V and J ends, which lost 3 bases and 7 bases, there was a span of 10 bases. The germline V gene encodes CDR1 DFQATT and CDR2 SNEGSKA (reference sequence). The CDR3 sequence: CSASNLEEQYF. The CDR3 nucleotides are TGCAGTGCTAGTAACCTGGAGGAGCAGTACTTC.

This clonotype was observed at least ten times. The V gene is TRBV4-3, the J gene TRBJ2-7, with no clear D. The germline V gene has CDR1 LGHNA and CDR2 YSLEER. V lost 2 bases, J lost 0 bases, and 17 bases lay in between. CDR3 size: 17 residues. The CDR3 DNA is TGCGCCAGCAGCCAATCCGCTGGGTTAGGAAGCTCCTACGAGCAGTACTTC. Protein product: CASSQSAGLGSSYEQYF.

This clonotype was recorded once. The chain employs TRBV20-1 and TRBJ2-1, with D possibly being TRBD1 (6 bases). Per the germline V gene, CDR1 is DFQATT and CDR2 is SNEGSKA (reference sequence). There are 14 residues in the CDR3. V shed 4 bases and J shed 1 base, with 11 bases lying between them. Written as DNA, the CDR3 is TGCAGTGCTAACGACAGGCTGTCCTACAATGAGCAGTTCTTC. Residues: CSANDRLSYNEQFF.

Comments on this clonotype: A much more abundant neighbour one base away suggests this may be a read error. This chain uses TRBV30 with TRBJ2-3; no reliable D call. The CDR3 has 12 residues. CDR1 and CDR2 (germline): GTSNPN, SVGIG (reference sequence). The CDR3, as DNA: TGTGCCAGGAGTCTAAACACAGATACGCAGTATTTT. It translates to CARSLNTDTQYF.

This clonotype was seen ten or more times. V is TRBV20-1 and J is TRBJ2-5; either TRBD1 or TRBD2 may fit D (6 bases each). V lost 1 base and J 1 base, leaving 13 bases between the germline ends. From germline, CDR1 is DFQATT and CDR2 SNEGSKA (reference sequence). The CDR3 consists of 15 residues. Written as DNA, the CDR3 is TGCAGTGCTAGAGCCGGGGGCAGAGCCCAAGAGACCCAGTACTTC. The encoded protein is CSARAGGRAQETQYF.

The chain carries TRBV29-1 and TRBJ2-5; 8 positions match TRBD2. Per the germline V gene, CDR1 is SQVTM and CDR2 is ANQGSEA. This CDR3 has 15 residues. V lost 7 bases and J lost 5; bases outside the gene matches: 15. Written as DNA, the CDR3 is TGCAGCGCCGACGGCGGGAGGAACCCAGGGGAGACCCAGTACTTC. This codes for CSADGGRNPGETQYF.

In this sample, this clonotype turned up a few times. A much larger clone is a single base away; this may be a read error. V is TRBV4-3 and J is TRBJ2-1; D unclear. The CDR3 sequence is 16 residues long. Germline V gene sequence: CDR1 LGHNA, CDR2 YSLEER. With 1 base removed from V and 0 bases from J, the gap between germline ends came to 10 bases. The CDR3 loop is CASSQGHTGSYNEQFF. CDR3 DNA: TGCGCCAGCAGCCAAGGGCACACCGGCTCCTACAATGAGCAGTTCTTC.

The sample holds many counts of this clonotype. The V and J genes are TRBV12-3 or TRBV12-4 and TRBJ1-2, with 7 bases matching TRBD1. The length of the CDR3 is 13 residues. Losses at the gene ends were 5 bases for V and 7 bases for J; bases not matched to a gene: 7. For the CDR3, the DNA is TGTGCCAGCAGTCCCGACAGGGTGTCTGGCTACACCTTC. Translated: CASSPDRVSGYTF.

This clonotype was recorded many times. V gene TRBV7-2 combines with J gene TRBJ1-6; D not resolved. The V and J ends lost 1 base and 5 bases respectively, with 12 bases between them. Per germline, CDR1 SGHTA and CDR2 FQGNSA. The CDR3 runs to 16 residues. CDR3: CASSLDANRNNSPLHF. The CDR3 nucleotides read TGTGCCAGCAGCTTAGACGCCAACAGAAATAATTCACCCCTCCACTTT.

This clonotype has a handful of counts. V and J are TRBV5-6 and TRBJ2-3, with 13 bases that match TRBD2. The CDR3 totals 15 residues. Trimming removed 1 base from V and 4 bases from J; junction bases left unmatched: 0. Germline V gene data show CDR1 as SGHDT and CDR2 as YYEEEE. This CDR3 reads CASSLTSGGADTQYF. CDR3 nucleotides: TGTGCCAGCAGCTTGACTAGCGGGGGGGCAGATACGCAGTATTTT.

This clonotype has a count of ten or more. The chain joins TRBV13 to TRBJ1-6; 7 bases are a match to TRBD1. The CDR3 runs to 16 residues. V gave up 5 bases and J gave up 9 bases; unmatched junction bases: 13. CDR1 is PRHDT and CDR2 is FYEKMQ in the germline V gene (reference sequence). The CDR3 DNA reads as TGTGCCAGCAGCATCAGCACGGGACAGCTACTTTCACCCCTCCACTTT. It codes for CASSISTGQLLSPLHF.

V gene TRBV7-6 combines with J gene TRBJ2-5; D is possibly TRBD1 or TRBD2 (6 bases each). V shed 2 bases and J shed 11 bases, with 18 bases lying between them. This CDR3 has 14 residues. CDR1 and CDR2 (germline): SGHVS, FNYEAQ. CDR3 amino acids: CASSLRTEDYGQYF. In DNA, the CDR3 is TGTGCCAGCAGCTTAAGGACAGAGGACTACGGGCAGTACTTC.

Note on this clonotype: Given a much more abundant clone one base away, this may be a read error. The chain employs TRBV20-1 and TRBJ2-5; 11 nucleotides agree with TRBD2. With V trimmed by 5 bases and J by 13 bases, 15 bases remained unmatched. CDR3 length equals 14 residues. Germline loops: CDR1 DFQATT, CDR2 SNEGSKA (reference sequence). CDR3 DNA sequence: TGCAGTGCTTTTAGCGGGGGGGCGATACACGAGCGGTACTTC. Amino acid sequence: CSAFSGGAIHERYF.

The sample holds a few counts of this clonotype. V is TRBV9 and J is TRBJ2-2, with TRBD2 identical over 8 bases. The junction had 6 bases not matched to a gene; V was cut back by 0 bases and J by 5 bases. Germline loops: CDR1 SGDLS, CDR2 YYNGEE. This CDR3 is 16 amino acids long. The CDR3 sequence is CASSVEGTRRTGELFF. Here the CDR3 DNA reads TGTGCCAGCAGCGTAGAAGGGACTAGGAGAACCGGGGAGCTGTTTTTT.

The sample holds many counts of this clonotype. The chain is built from TRBV7-2 and TRBJ2-3; D may be TRBD2 (7 bases). The V gene's germline CDR1 is SGHTA and CDR2 FQGNSA. Trimming took off 5 bases at V and 5 bases at J, with 17 bases between the two ends. The CDR3 runs to 15 residues. This chain's CDR3 is CASSRRGASEDTQYF. As DNA, the CDR3 is TGTGCCAGCAGCCGTCGGGGGGCCTCGGAAGATACGCAGTATTTT.

This chain links TRBV7-8 with TRBJ2-7; no clear D. CDR3 length: 14 amino acids. Trimming took 0 bases from V and 2 from J, leaving 8 bases between them. Germline V gives CDR1 SGHVS, CDR2 FQNEAQ. Here the CDR3 reads CASSLALGPYEQYF. Here the CDR3 DNA reads TGTGCCAGCAGCTTAGCGTTAGGGCCCTACGAGCAGTACTTC.

This clonotype was seen only a few times. A much larger clone lies a single base off, so this may be a read error. The rearrangement links TRBV6-2 or TRBV6-3 to TRBJ2-1, with D unresolved. Trimming removed 0 bases at V and 2 bases at J, with 14 bases between. Looked up from germline, CDR1 is MNHEY and CDR2 is SVGEGT. CDR3 length: 17 amino acids. CDR3: CASSYSARDRPYNEQFF. The CDR3 nucleotides read TGTGCCAGCAGTTACTCGGCCCGTGATCGCCCCTACAATGAGCAGTTCTTC.

The CDR3, as DNA: TGTGCCAGCAGCTTAGCCGGGACAGGGAGATCAGATACGCAGTATTTT. This gives the protein CASSLAGTGRSDTQYF. This chain links TRBV7-2 with TRBJ2-3; 9 nucleotides agree with TRBD1. V shed 0 bases and J 4 bases; nucleotides not matched to a gene: 5. Germline CDR1 reads SGHTA; CDR2 reads FQGNSA. This CDR3 region has 16 residues. Using reference TRBV7-2 and TRBJ2-3 for the parts outside the CDR3, the full variable domain is GAGVSQSPSNKVTEKGKDVELRCDPISGHTALYWYRQSLGQGLEFLIYFQGNSAPDKSGLPSDRFSAERTGGSVSTLTIQRTQQEDSAVYLCASSLAGTGRSDTQYFGPGTRLTVL.

J is TRBJ1-2 and V is TRBV14, with D possibly being TRBD1 (5 bases). The CDR3 spans 12 residues. CDR1 is SGHDN and CDR2 is FVKESK in the germline V gene. V shed 1 base and J shed 9 bases, with 9 bases lying between them. The CDR3 region has the DNA TGTGCCAGCAGCCAAGGATGGGGGAGCTACACCTTC. Translation: CASSQGWGSYTF. Drawing the rest from reference TRBV14 and TRBJ1-2, the complete variable domain is EAGVTQFPSHSVIEKGQTVTLRCDPISGHDNLYWYRRVMGKEIKFLLHFVKESKQDESGMPNNRFLAERTGGTYSTLKVQPAELEDSGVYFCASSQGWGSYTFGSGTRLTVV.

At least ten counts were recorded for this clonotype. The rearrangement links TRBV10-3 to TRBJ2-3; 11 bases are shared with TRBD2. CDR3 length: 14 amino acids. The J segment lost 5 bases and the V segment lost 7 bases, leaving 5 bases of the junction unmatched. Germline loops: CDR1 ENHRY, CDR2 SYGVKD. The CDR3 DNA is TGTGCCATCAAAGAGACTAGCGGGGAAGATACGCAGTATTTT. Protein: CAIKETSGEDTQYF.

In this sample, this clonotype turned up many times. This rearrangement joins TRBV6-2 or TRBV6-3 to TRBJ1-2; D is undetermined. CDR3 length equals 13 residues. V lost 1 base and J lost 3, with 6 bases in between. Per germline, CDR1 MNHEY and CDR2 SVGEGT. The CDR3 here is CASSYWRYYGYTF. The CDR3 DNA reads as TGTGCCAGCAGTTACTGGCGCTACTATGGCTACACCTTC.

This clonotype was recorded at least ten times. The V gene is TRBV3-1, the J gene TRBJ2-7; no reliable D call. CDR1 and CDR2 from the germline V gene are LGHDT and YNNKEL (reference sequence). The germline V and J ends were trimmed by 1 base and 6 bases, with 10 bases remaining between them. The CDR3 runs 13 residues. CDR3 nucleotides: TGTGCCAGCAGCCAAGTTCAAGGCTTCGAGCAGTACTTC. Translation: CASSQVQGFEQYF.

As regards this clonotype: A read error is possible here, since a much larger clone lies one base away. V usage is TRBV29-1 and J usage is TRBJ1-2; D ambiguous. The CDR3 spans 9 residues. Germline V gives CDR1 SQVTM, CDR2 ANQGSEA. The CDR3 DNA sequence: TGCAACGTTGATCATGGCTACACCTTC. Residues: CNVDHGYTF.